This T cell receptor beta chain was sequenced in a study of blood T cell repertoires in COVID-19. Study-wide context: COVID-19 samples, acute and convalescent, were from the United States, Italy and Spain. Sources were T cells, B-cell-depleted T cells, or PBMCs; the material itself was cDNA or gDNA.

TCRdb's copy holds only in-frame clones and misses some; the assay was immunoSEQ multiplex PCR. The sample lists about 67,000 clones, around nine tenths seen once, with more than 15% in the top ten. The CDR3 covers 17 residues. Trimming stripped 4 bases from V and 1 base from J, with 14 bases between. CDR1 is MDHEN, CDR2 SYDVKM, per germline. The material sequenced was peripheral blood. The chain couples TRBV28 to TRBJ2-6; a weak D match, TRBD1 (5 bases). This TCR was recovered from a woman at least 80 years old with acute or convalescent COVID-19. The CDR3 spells CASSSLTGSSGANVLTF. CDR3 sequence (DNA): TGTGCCAGCAGTTCCCTCACAGGCTCATCTGGGGCCAACGTCCTGACTTTC.